This entry concerns a single T cell receptor beta chain. The data are from a study of response to subunit inactivated influenza vaccine. TCRdb independently ran MiXCR on the RT-PCR reads; one entry per CDR3 protein. The table has about 780,000 distinct CDR3 sequences, under 20% seen once. The CDR3 spans 14 residues. Trimming removed 1 base at V and 3 bases at J, with 7 bases between. Looked up from germline, CDR1 is MNHEY and CDR2 is SVGEGT. The sequenced sample was PBMCs from blood, obtained about 5 days after vaccination. The chain employs TRBV6-2 or TRBV6-3 and TRBJ2-4; a possible D gene is TRBD2 (6 bases). The clonotype originates from a man aged 50 or older who received an inactivated influenza vaccine. The CDR3 here is CASSYWGDKNIQYF. The CDR3 region has the DNA TGTGCCAGCAGTTACTGGGGGGACAAAAACATTCAGTACTTC.